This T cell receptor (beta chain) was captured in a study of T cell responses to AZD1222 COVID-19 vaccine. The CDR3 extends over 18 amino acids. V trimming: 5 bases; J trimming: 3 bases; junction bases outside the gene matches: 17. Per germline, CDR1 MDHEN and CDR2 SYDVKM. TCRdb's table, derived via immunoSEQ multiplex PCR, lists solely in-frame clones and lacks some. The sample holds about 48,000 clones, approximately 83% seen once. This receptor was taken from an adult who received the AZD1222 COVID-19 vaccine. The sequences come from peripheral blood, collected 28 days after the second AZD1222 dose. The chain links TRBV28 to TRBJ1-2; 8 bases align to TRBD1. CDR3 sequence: CASSLSGTGVPQDYGYTF. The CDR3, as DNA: TGTGCCAGCAGTCTCTCCGGGACAGGAGTCCCCCAGGACTATGGCTACACCTTC.